This TCR beta chain was recorded in a study of blood T cell repertoires in COVID-19. Looking at the study overall: Samples taken during acute and convalescent COVID-19 were collected in the United States, Italy and Spain.

Trimming stripped 0 bases from V and 3 bases from J, with 23 bases between. CDR3 length equals 18 residues. Per germline, CDR1 GTSNPN and CDR2 SVGIG (reference sequence). The data were produced by immunoSEQ multiplex PCR, yet TCRdb's version contains in-frame clones alone and is incomplete. The sample comprises under 350,000 clones, 80% to 90% of which are singletons, and about 5% rests with the top ten. The V call is TRBV30, the J call TRBJ1-1; the D gene is possibly TRBD1 (6 bases). The clonotype was recovered from a man aged 40-49 years with acute or convalescent COVID-19. The source material was peripheral blood. CDR3 residues: CAWSVHGDTRDTDTEAFF. Written as DNA, the CDR3 is TGTGCCTGGAGTGTACATGGGGATACCCGGGACACTGACACTGAAGCTTTCTTT. The full variable domain, with the rest looked up from reference TRBV30 and TRBJ1-1, is SQTIHQWPATLVQPVGSPLSLECTVEGTSNPNLYWYRQAAGRGLQLLFYSVGIGQISSEVPQNLSASRPQDRQFILSSKKLLLSDSGFYLCAWSVHGDTRDTDTEAFFGQGTRLTVV.